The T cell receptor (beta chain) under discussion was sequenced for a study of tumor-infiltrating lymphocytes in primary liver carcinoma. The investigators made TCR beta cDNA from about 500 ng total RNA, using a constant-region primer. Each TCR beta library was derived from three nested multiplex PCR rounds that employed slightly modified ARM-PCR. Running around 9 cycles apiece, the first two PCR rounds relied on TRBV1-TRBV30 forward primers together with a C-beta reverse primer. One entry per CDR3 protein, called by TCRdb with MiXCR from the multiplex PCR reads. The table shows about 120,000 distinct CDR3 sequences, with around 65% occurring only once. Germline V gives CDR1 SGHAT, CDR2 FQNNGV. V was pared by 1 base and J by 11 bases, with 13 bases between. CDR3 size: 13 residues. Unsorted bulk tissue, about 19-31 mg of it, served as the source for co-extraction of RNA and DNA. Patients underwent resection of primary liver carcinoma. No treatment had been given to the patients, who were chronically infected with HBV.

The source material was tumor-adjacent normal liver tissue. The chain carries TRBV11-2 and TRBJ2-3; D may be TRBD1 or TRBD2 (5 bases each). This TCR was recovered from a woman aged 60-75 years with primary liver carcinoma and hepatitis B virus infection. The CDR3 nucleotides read TGTGCCAGCAGCTTAGTGGGGGTGCATGGGCAGTATTTT. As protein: CASSLVGVHGQYF.